A selection of T cell receptor beta chains follows, all from one sample in a study of post-analysis software for immune sequencing data. Via MiXCR, TCRdb re-called the PCR reads, giving one row per CDR3 protein. The top ten hold around 10% of the sample, which has about half a million distinct CDR3 sequences, approximately 45% seen once. The sample taken for sequencing was blood. The receptors here all came from a girl aged 10-17 years with multiple sclerosis. CDR3s include the opening cysteine and the closing phenylalanine or tryptophan.

TRBJ1-2 | TRBV6-5 | CASRGVAREKDGYTF
TRBJ2-1 | TRBV20-1 | CMSKRSGGNEQFF
TRBJ1-2 | TRBV7-2 | CASSQQGGRTNYGYTF
TRBJ2-5 | TRBV5-1 | CASSGVISRETQYF
TRBJ1-2 | TRBV28 | CASSSDSGLGGYTF
TRBJ1-2 | TRBV7-9 | CATAGQDYNYGYTF
NA | TRBV5-1 | CASSWSDRTGTQYF
TRBJ2-7 | TRBV19 | CASSPNIGAPYEQYF
TRBJ1-2 | TRBV12-3/TRBV12-4 | CASSLTGQGSYGCTF
TRBJ1-2 | TRBV3-1 | CASSPRDRGLGAYGYTF
TRBJ1-5 | TRBV6-5 | CASSYSGDQPQHF
TRBJ2-5 | TRBV28 | CASSSEQGTYQETQYF
TRBJ2-1 | TRBV6-5 | CASSRAEEQFF
TRBJ2-4 | TRBV5-1 | CASSLADREKYIQYF
TRBJ1-1 | TRBV20-1 | CSPWRGRGDTEAFF
TRBJ2-1 | TRBV6-4 | CASSDSGLAGGNEQFF
TRBJ2-5 | TRBV29-1 | CSVEFNSETQYF
TRBJ1-2 | TRBV5-1 | CASRSQGYYGYTF
TRBJ2-5 | TRBV5-1 | CASSLTGLRTTQETQYF
TRBJ2-7 | TRBV28 | CASSLDVPGDEQYF
TRBJ1-1 | TRBV7-2 | CASSRATVGTEAFF
TRBJ2-6 | TRBV29-1 | CSVDPGTGANVLTF
TRBJ2-7 | TRBV20-1 | CSASGLLMTSGVPYEQYF
TRBJ2-1 | TRBV9 | CASSVVGYNEQFF
TRBJ2-3 | TRBV5-1 | CASSSFRARLSTDTQYF
TRBJ2-7 | TRBV20-1 | CSASRPSTYEQYF
TRBJ2-1 | TRBV29-1 | CSVAGAEQFF
TRBJ2-3 | TRBV5-1 | CASSADRPTDTQYF
TRBJ2-7 | TRBV4-2 | CASSRRDGDYEQYF
TRBJ2-1 | TRBV20-1 | CSARVGLAGGLPNEQFF
TRBJ2-7 | TRBV18 | CASSPNYSAAEQYF
TRBJ2-1 | TRBV28 | CASSSPGGETYNEQFF
TRBJ2-1 | TRBV5-1 | CASSLGHYSYNEQFF
TRBJ2-5 | TRBV27 | CASSATRGVEETQYF
TRBJ1-2 | TRBV7-9 | CASSPPGGAYGYTF
NA | TRBV3-1 | CASSQDPASAGGTQYF
TRBJ2-1 | TRBV20-1 | CSASVASGSSYNEQFF
TRBJ1-1 | TRBV7-2 | CASSLENNPNTEAFF
TRBJ2-7 | TRBV28 | CASSIRTSGAYEQYF